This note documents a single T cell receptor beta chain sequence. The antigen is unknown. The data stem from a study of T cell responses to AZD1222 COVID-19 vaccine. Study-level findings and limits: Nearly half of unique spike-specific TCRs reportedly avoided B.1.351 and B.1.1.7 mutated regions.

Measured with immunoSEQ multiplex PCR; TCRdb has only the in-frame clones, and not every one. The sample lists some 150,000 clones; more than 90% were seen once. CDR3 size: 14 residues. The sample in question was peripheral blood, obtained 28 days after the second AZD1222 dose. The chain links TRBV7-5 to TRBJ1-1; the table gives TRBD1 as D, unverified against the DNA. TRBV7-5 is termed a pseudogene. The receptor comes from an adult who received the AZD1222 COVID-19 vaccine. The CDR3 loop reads CVRRMDRGNTEAFF. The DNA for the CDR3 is TGTGTCAGAAGGATGGACAGGGGGAACACTGAAGCTTTCTTT.